The 10 T cell receptor beta chains reported below all come from one sample, sequenced in a study of sequential checkpoint blockade in melanoma. The treatment here: randomized to nivolumab then ipilimumab (arm A) or the reverse (arm B). TCRdb's table, derived via immunoSEQ multiplex PCR, lists solely in-frame clones and lacks some. The sample contains about 1,300 clones, less than 75% of which appear only once. Sequenced here: CD8+ T cells sorted from blood (inferred from file names), sampled from a patient given nivolumab and ipilimumab in sequence. These receptor sequences come from a human donor with melanoma.

There are a few counts of this clone. The chain recombines TRBV6-5 with TRBJ1-1; 7 nucleotides match TRBD1. Per germline, CDR1 MNHEY and CDR2 SVGAGI. This CDR3 comprises 13 residues. The J segment lost 8 bases and the V segment lost 2 bases, leaving 5 bases of the junction unmatched. CDR3 coding DNA: TGTGCCAGCAGTTACATGACAGGGAGGGAAGCTTTCTTT. It yields the protein CASSYMTGREAFF.

This clone occurred a few times. The chain links TRBV5-1 to TRBJ1-1; tentatively, D is TRBD1 (6 bases). Germline CDR1 and CDR2: SGHRS and YFSETQ. V was cut by 5 bases and J by 3 bases, with 11 bases left in between. This CDR3 is 13 amino acids long. The CDR3, as DNA: TGCGCCAGCAGTTTCAGGGGCTACACTGAAGCTTTCTTT. Its protein product is CASSFRGYTEAFF.

The J gene is TRBJ1-4, the V gene TRBV9, with D uncertain. The ends were cut back, 2 bases at V and 6 bases at J, with 11 bases in the middle. The CDR3 is 14 amino acids. Germline V CDR1 and CDR2: SGDLS, YYNGEE. The CDR3 loop is CASSVEAGDEKLFF. CDR3 bases: TGTGCCAGCAGCGTGGAGGCAGGAGATGAAAAACTGTTTTTT.

The chain has TRBV30 and TRBJ2-1; 14 nucleotides line up with TRBD2. Germline CDR1 and CDR2: GTSNPN and SVGIG (reference sequence). The CDR3 covers 14 residues. After removal of 3 bases from V and 7 bases from J, the junction contained 2 bases not matched to a gene. CDR3 in DNA: TGTGCCTGGAGGACTAGCGGGAGGGCGAATGAGCAGTTCTTC. This translates into CAWRTSGRANEQFF.

The chain carries TRBV6-1 and TRBJ2-7; 8 bases align to TRBD1. The V gene end was trimmed by 6 bases and the J gene end by 6 bases; junction bases not matched to a gene: 10. The CDR3 has 14 residues. Germline CDR1 reads MNHNS; CDR2 reads SASEGT. The DNA for the CDR3 is TGTGCCAGCAGCGCCATGACAGGGGTGAGCGAGCAGTACTTC. Amino acids: CASSAMTGVSEQYF.

The chain is built from TRBV7-2 and TRBJ2-7, with D unclear. Between the trimmed V and J ends, which lost 4 bases and 4 bases, there was a span of 8 bases. The germline V gene has CDR1 SGHTA and CDR2 FQGNSA. The length of the CDR3 is 12 residues. The CDR3 reads CASSSERYEQYF. The CDR3 DNA reads as TGTGCCAGCAGCTCGGAGCGATACGAGCAGTACTTC.

The chain uses TRBV11-2 and TRBJ1-2; TRBD1 matches at 11 bases. This CDR3 is 15 amino acids long. V was pared by 6 bases and J by 3 bases, with 6 bases of the junction left unmatched. CDR1 is SGHAT and CDR2 is FQNNGV in the germline V gene. CDR3 in amino acids: CASSHPGQGDYGYTF. The CDR3 DNA is TGTGCCAGCAGTCACCCGGGACAGGGGGACTATGGCTACACCTTC.

This clone was detected only a few times. The chain couples TRBV27 to TRBJ2-7; the match to TRBD2 covers 8 bases. Germline-derived CDR1 and CDR2 are MNHEY and SMNVEV (reference sequence). The CDR3 is 13 residues long. Trimming removed 8 bases from V and 0 bases from J; junction bases left unmatched: 3. The CDR3 DNA follows: TGTGCCAGCGCCGGGACTAGCTCCTACGAGCAGTACTTC. It encodes CASAGTSSYEQYF.

The genes are TRBV15 and TRBJ2-3; 9 nucleotides match TRBD2. The CDR3 loop spans 13 amino acids. The trim removed 3 bases at V and 11 bases at J, leaving 6 bases unmatched. The germline gives CDR1 LNHNV, CDR2 YYDKDF (reference sequence). The CDR3 sequence: CATSSVAGEWQYF. CDR3 sequence (DNA): TGTGCCACCAGCAGCGTAGCGGGGGAGTGGCAGTATTTT.

This chain connects TRBV4-1 to TRBJ1-2; 7 nucleotides agree with TRBD1. This CDR3 comprises 16 residues. Germline CDR1 is MGHRA and CDR2 is YSYEKL. V was pared by 3 bases and J by 2 bases, with 9 bases of the junction left unmatched. CDR3 coding DNA: TGCGCCAGCAGCCATGGAGATACCAGGGGGAACTATGGCTACACCTTC. Encoded protein: CASSHGDTRGNYGYTF.